This passage covers 11 T cell receptor beta chains from one sample sequenced in a study of cytomegalovirus exposure and HLA in healthy donors. PCR primers comprised 60 Vbeta and 13 Jbeta primers. The method was immunoSEQ multiplex PCR; TCRdb's version includes in-frame clones alone and lacks a portion of them. The profile shows roughly 100,000 clones, approximately 72% of them singletons. Sequencing was carried out using PBMCs. Every receptor here comes from a man between 25 and 39 years old in good health and CMV-seronegative.

The J gene is TRBJ1-3, the V gene TRBV11-3; 7 nucleotides align to TRBD1. V was pared by 1 base and J by 3 bases, with 12 bases of the junction left unmatched. Germline V lookup: CDR1 SGHNT, CDR2 YENEEA. The CDR3 runs 18 residues. The CDR3 region has the DNA TGTGCCAGCAGCTTAGGGGAAGCCCGAGGGACAGATGGAAACACCATATATTTT. This codes for CASSLGEARGTDGNTIYF.

The chain is built from TRBV7-8 and TRBJ2-7, with D hard to call. Trimming shortened V by 2 bases and J by 3 bases, and 8 bases separated the two germline ends. Germline V gives CDR1 SGHVS, CDR2 FQNEAQ. The CDR3 is 13 amino acids. For the CDR3, the DNA is TGTGCCAGCAGCTTACTCACGGGCTACGAGCAGTACTTC. Residues: CASSLLTGYEQYF.

The chain carries TRBV9 and TRBJ2-5, with 14 bases lining up with TRBD2. Germline V lookup: CDR1 SGDLS, CDR2 YYNGEE. V lost 3 bases, J lost 5 bases, and 9 bases stayed unmatched. The CDR3 has 17 residues. The CDR3 region has the DNA TGTGCCAGCAGCGGAGGACTAGCGGGAGGAGGGAGGGAGACCCAGTACTTC. Amino acids: CASSGGLAGGGRETQYF.

The chain uses TRBV4-3 and TRBJ1-4; the D is unclear. CDR1 is LGHNA and CDR2 is YSLEER in the germline V gene. V was cut by 0 bases and J by 8 bases, with 16 bases left in between. This CDR3 has 16 residues. The CDR3 protein is CASSQERGLTHEKLFF. In nucleotides, the CDR3 is TGCGCCAGCAGCCAAGAAAGAGGACTCACGCACGAAAAACTGTTTTTT.

The gene calls are TRBV5-4 and TRBJ2-5, with 13 positions matching TRBD2. This CDR3 spans 16 amino acids. Germline CDR1 is SGHNT and CDR2 is YYREEE (reference sequence). V gave up 0 bases and J gave up 3 bases; unmatched junction bases: 2. CDR3 region: CASSLEGLAGKETQYF. As DNA, the CDR3 is TGTGCCAGCAGCTTGGAGGGACTAGCGGGGAAAGAGACCCAGTACTTC.

The chain uses TRBV11-2 and TRBJ2-7, with TRBD1 as a possible D gene (5 bases). Trimming shortened V by 6 bases and J by 6 bases, and 9 bases separated the two germline ends. CDR3 length equals 11 residues. Germline values: CDR1 SGHAT, CDR2 FQNNGV. CDR3 sequence reads: CASRGPLEQYF. CDR3 nucleotide sequence: TGTGCCAGCAGGGGGCCTCTCGAGCAGTACTTC.

V and J are TRBV29-1 and TRBJ2-3; 14 bases are shared with TRBD2. CDR3 size: 15 residues. Unmatched junction bases numbered 8, after V lost 6 bases and J lost 6 bases. The germline CDR1 and CDR2 sequences are SQVTM and ANQGSEA. CDR3 coding DNA: TGCAGCGTCGAGCCGGGACTAGCGGGAGTCGATACGCAGTATTTT. Protein: CSVEPGLAGVDTQYF.

This chain uses TRBV19 with TRBJ1-1; D remains unclear. Per the germline V gene, CDR1 is LNHDA and CDR2 is SQIVND (reference sequence). The CDR3 runs to 15 residues. V shed 0 bases and J shed 1 base, with 9 bases lying between them. CDR3 coding DNA: TGTGCCAGTAGTATAGATCGCGCGGGGAACACTGAAGCTTTCTTT. This gives the protein CASSIDRAGNTEAFF.

The chain is built from TRBV19 and TRBJ2-1, with D possibly being TRBD2 (6 bases). Germline CDR1 LNHDA, CDR2 SQIVND (reference sequence). This CDR3 has 17 amino acids. The ends were cut back, 0 bases at V and 5 bases at J, with 17 bases in the middle. CDR3 sequence reads: CASSIDRTISSDNEQFF. The CDR3 DNA reads as TGTGCCAGTAGTATAGATAGGACTATCTCGTCCGACAATGAGCAGTTCTTC. The full variable domain, completed using reference TRBV19 and TRBJ2-1, is DGGITQSPKYLFRKEGQNVTLSCEQNLNHDAMYWYRQDPGQGLRLIYYSQIVNDFQKGDIAEGYSVSREKKESFPLTVTSAQKNPTAFYLCASSIDRTISSDNEQFFGPGTRLTVL.

This clone was found once. The genes are TRBV13 and TRBJ2-1; 7 bases match TRBD1. The CDR3 length is 15 residues. CDR1 is PRHDT and CDR2 is FYEKMQ in the germline V gene (reference sequence). Trimming took 3 bases from V and 7 from J; bases not matched to a gene: 9. The CDR3 DNA follows: TGTGCCAGCAGCTTCACAGGGGTCGATAGTAATGAGCAGTTCTTC. It encodes CASSFTGVDSNEQFF.

The chain is built from TRBV4-1 and TRBJ1-5; possibly TRBD1 for D (5 bases). The germline V gene encodes CDR1 MGHRA and CDR2 YSYEKL. The CDR3 has 14 residues. Trimming removed 6 bases at V and 7 bases at J, with 16 bases between. The CDR3 DNA is TGCGCCAGCAGTCCCATCGGAGGGGAGCAGCCCCAGCATTTT. Translation gives CASSPIGGEQPQHF.